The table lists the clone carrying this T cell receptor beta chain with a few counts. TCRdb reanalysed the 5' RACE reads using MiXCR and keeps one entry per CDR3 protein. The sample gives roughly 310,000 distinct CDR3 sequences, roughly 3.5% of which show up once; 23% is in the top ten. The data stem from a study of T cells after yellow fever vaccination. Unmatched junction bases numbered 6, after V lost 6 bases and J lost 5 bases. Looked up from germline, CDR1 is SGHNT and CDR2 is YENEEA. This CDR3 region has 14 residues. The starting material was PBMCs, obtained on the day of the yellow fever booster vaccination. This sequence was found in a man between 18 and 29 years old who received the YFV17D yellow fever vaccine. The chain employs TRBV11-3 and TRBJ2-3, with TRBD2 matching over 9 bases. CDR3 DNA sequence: TGTGCCAGCAGTCGACTAGCGGAAAGAGATACGCAGTATTTT. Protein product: CASSRLAERDTQYF.